Listed here are 29 T cell receptor beta chains from one sample, sequenced in a study (dated by TCRdb to between 2015 and 2016). Libraries were prepared through RT-PCR. The listed sequencing device is Illumina MiSeq. In TCRdb, the public reads were trimmed at Q25 with fastp and aligned with MiXCR, with productive beta chains retained. Here each entry gathers all rows of one CDR3 protein and keeps the most common genes and DNA. The sample table records 650,000 to 800,000 distinct CDR3 sequences; about 14% of these occur just once. The biggest ten clones account for 3.6% of the sample. Sequenced input: memory CD4+ T cells from blood. All receptors derive from a female donor in good health, serving as a healthy control.

V usage is TRBV7-9 and J usage is TRBJ1-6; a weak D match, TRBD1 (5 bases). The germline V gene encodes CDR1 SEHNR and CDR2 FQNEAQ (reference sequence). Deletions cut 5 bases from V and 0 bases from J, with 11 bases between. This CDR3 has 16 residues. CDR3 DNA sequence: TGTGCCAGCAGCCCGATGGGGGGCTCCTATAATTCACCCCTCCACTTT. Protein: CASSPMGGSYNSPLHF.

This clonotype was seen ten or more times. The chain recombines TRBV7-2 with TRBJ2-3; 10 nucleotides match TRBD2. Germline V gives CDR1 SGHTA, CDR2 FQGNSA. There are 17 residues in the CDR3. Trimming took 1 base from V and 1 from J; bases not matched to a gene: 5. The CDR3 protein is CASSLGLAGVGTDTQYF. The CDR3 nucleotides are TGTGCCAGCAGCTTAGGTCTAGCGGGAGTGGGCACAGATACGCAGTATTTT.

This clonotype was seen a single time. This chain joins TRBV6-6 and TRBJ2-7, with TRBD2 matching over 8 bases. The CDR3 has 17 residues. J lost 4 bases, V lost 2 bases, and 13 bases had no gene match. Per the germline V gene, CDR1 is MNHNY and CDR2 is SVGAGI (reference sequence). In DNA form, the CDR3 reads TGTGCCAGCAGTTACCCCCGGGAGCGGGAGTTGGGTTACGAGCAGTACTTC. Translated, it gives CASSYPRERELGYEQYF.

This clonotype was picked up many times. The V call is TRBV6-2 or TRBV6-3, the J call TRBJ1-2, with 7 bases fitting TRBD1. This CDR3 region has 11 residues. J lost 5 bases, V lost 10 bases, and 4 bases had no gene match. Per the germline V gene, CDR1 is MNHEY and CDR2 is SVGEGT. In DNA, the CDR3 is TGTGCCACCGGGACAGTTTATGGCTACACCTTC. Protein sequence: CATGTVYGYTF.

This clonotype was observed a few times. The chain joins TRBV5-1 to TRBJ2-7; 8 bases fit TRBD2. Germline-derived CDR1 and CDR2 are SGHRS and YFSETQ. The V segment lost 1 base and the J segment 4 bases; nucleotides outside the gene matches: 4. This CDR3 is 14 amino acids long. The CDR3 loop reads CASSLMTSEYEQYF. The CDR3, as DNA: TGCGCCAGCAGCTTGATGACTAGCGAATACGAGCAGTACTTC.

This clonotype was found a few times. The chain couples TRBV5-5 to TRBJ1-2; 7 bases line up with TRBD1. This CDR3 region has 13 residues. V lost 0 bases to trimming and J lost 8 bases; unmatched junction nucleotides: 4. Germline CDR1 reads SGHKS; CDR2 reads YYEKEE (reference sequence). In DNA form, the CDR3 reads TGTGCCAGCAGCTTGGAGAGGGGGCTCGGCTACACCTTC. It is translated as CASSLERGLGYTF.

Ten or more counts support this clonotype. This sequence joins TRBV10-3 and TRBJ2-3; D remains unclear. The germline gives CDR1 ENHRY, CDR2 SYGVKD. The CDR3 covers 15 residues. The V end was cut by 3 bases, the J end by 0 bases, with 10 bases between. Here the CDR3 DNA reads TGTGCCATCAGTGACCCGACGGAGAGCACAGATACGCAGTATTTT. It specifies CAISDPTESTDTQYF.

Ten or more counts support this clonotype. The V call is TRBV5-1, the J call TRBJ1-2; a possible D gene is TRBD1 (5 bases). The V and J ends lost 4 bases and 7 bases respectively, with 17 bases between them. CDR3 size: 14 residues. CDR1 and CDR2 from the germline V gene are SGHRS and YFSETQ. CDR3 sequence (DNA): TGCGCCAGCAGCCACGGGACGGCCGATGGTGGCTACACCTTC. This translates into CASSHGTADGGYTF.

This clonotype was found a few times. V and J are TRBV5-1 and TRBJ2-3; 8 nucleotides agree with TRBD1. The germline V gene has CDR1 SGHRS and CDR2 YFSETQ. CDR3 length: 16 residues. The V segment lost 4 bases and the J segment 1 base; nucleotides outside the gene matches: 8. The CDR3 DNA is TGCGCCAGCAGCGTAGGACAGGGAGCAGGCACAGATACGCAGTATTTT. Translation gives CASSVGQGAGTDTQYF.

This clonotype was counted many times. This rearrangement joins TRBV12-3 or TRBV12-4 to TRBJ1-2, with a possible D match to TRBD1 (5 bases). The CDR3 has 15 residues. The V and J ends lost 3 bases and 0 bases respectively, with 11 bases between them. The CDR3 reads CASSFRVLANYGYTF. Written as DNA, the CDR3 is TGTGCCAGCAGTTTCAGGGTGTTAGCTAACTATGGCTACACCTTC.

V usage is TRBV20-1 and J usage is TRBJ1-1, with D perhaps TRBD1 (5 bases). The V gene lost 7 bases and the J gene lost 5 bases, with 20 bases spanning the gap. Germline CDR1 DFQATT, CDR2 SNEGSKA (reference sequence). This CDR3 region has 14 residues. The CDR3 is CSVSPPGRGTEAFF. The DNA for the CDR3 is TGCAGTGTTTCGCCCCCAGGGAGGGGAACTGAAGCTTTCTTT.

The chain has TRBV7-2 and TRBJ2-3; D gene unclear. With 1 base removed from V and 11 bases from J, the gap between germline ends came to 7 bases. This CDR3 is built from 11 residues. CDR1 is SGHTA, CDR2 FQGNSA, per germline. The CDR3 DNA reads TGTGCCAGCAGCTTAGGTCTAGTGCAGTATTTT. The encoded protein is CASSLGLVQYF.

This clonotype has a count of ten or more. The rearrangement links TRBV7-2 to TRBJ1-5; D unclear. Per the germline V gene, CDR1 is SGHTA and CDR2 is FQGNSA. V lost 5 bases, J lost 9 bases, and 14 bases lay in between. The CDR3 loop spans 13 amino acids. The CDR3 loop reads CASSPPWGGPQHF. The CDR3 nucleotides read TGTGCCAGCAGCCCCCCATGGGGTGGGCCCCAGCATTTT.

A remark on this clonotype: This may be a read error, as it is one base from a much larger clone. The chain couples TRBV6-2 or TRBV6-3 to TRBJ2-1, with D maybe TRBD2 (5 bases). The CDR3 covers 12 residues. Germline V gene sequence: CDR1 MNHEY, CDR2 SVGEGT. In nucleotides, the CDR3 is TGTGCCAGCACCCACGACTACAATAAGCAGTTCTTC. It codes for CASTHDYNKQFF.

This clonotype came up a few times. This rearrangement joins TRBV29-1 to TRBJ2-7; 13 nucleotides agree with TRBD2. There are 15 residues in the CDR3. Germline CDR1 is SQVTM and CDR2 is ANQGSEA. Unmatched junction bases numbered 7, after V lost 4 bases and J lost 4 bases. The CDR3: CSVAGTSGTLYEQYF. The CDR3 nucleotides are TGCAGCGTTGCCGGGACTAGCGGGACGTTATACGAGCAGTACTTC.

This clonotype appeared many times. V and J are TRBV5-1 and TRBJ2-7, with unresolved D. The CDR3 extends over 13 amino acids. Trimming removed 2 bases at V and 2 bases at J, with 8 bases between. Looked up from germline, CDR1 is SGHRS and CDR2 is YFSETQ. The CDR3 loop is CASSFEATYEQYF. The CDR3 coding sequence is TGCGCCAGCAGCTTTGAGGCCACCTACGAGCAGTACTTC.

This clonotype was seen a handful of times. The chain carries TRBV10-3 and TRBJ1-5; TRBD1 matches 8 bases. The ends lost 4 bases at V and 6 bases at J; junction bases unmatched: 2. This CDR3 spans 13 amino acids. The germline V gene encodes CDR1 ENHRY and CDR2 SYGVKD. CDR3 sequence (DNA): TGTGCCATCAGTGCAGGGGGCGGTCAGCCCCAGCATTTT. It specifies CAISAGGGQPQHF.

The CDR3 DNA is TGTGCCAGCAGTAGAACGCCTCCGGGACTAGCGGGAGATAGGCACGAGCAGTACTTC. It translates to CASSRTPPGLAGDRHEQYF. V usage is TRBV27 and J usage is TRBJ2-7; TRBD2 agrees at 14 bases. This CDR3 has 19 residues. V was pared by 5 bases and J by 5 bases, with 17 bases of the junction left unmatched. Germline CDR1 MNHEY, CDR2 SMNVEV (reference sequence).

V is TRBV20-1 and J is TRBJ1-1; D perhaps matches TRBD1 (5 bases). The CDR3 has 13 residues. Germline CDR1 is DFQATT and CDR2 is SNEGSKA (reference sequence). V shed 3 bases and J shed 3 bases, with 11 bases lying between them. The CDR3, as DNA: TGCAGTGCTAGTGGGGGTGGGGACACTGAAGCTTTCTTT. It encodes CSASGGGDTEAFF.

This clonotype came up many times. CDR3 DNA: TGCAGTGCTAGAGGCCCCGGCGATTCACCCCTCCACTTT. It codes for CSARGPGDSPLHF. The rearrangement links TRBV20-1 to TRBJ1-6, with no clear D. The CDR3 extends over 13 amino acids. Germline values: CDR1 DFQATT, CDR2 SNEGSKA (reference sequence). V lost 1 base and J lost 8, with 9 bases in between.

Ten or more counts support this clonotype. V gene TRBV9 combines with J gene TRBJ2-1; weak D call: TRBD1 (6 bases). CDR1 and CDR2 (germline): SGDLS, YYNGEE. V lost 3 bases and J lost 7, with 14 bases in between. The CDR3 contains 14 residues. The DNA of the CDR3 is TGTGCCAGCAGCGCCCGGGACATCATGAATGAGCAGTTCTTC. The encoded protein is CASSARDIMNEQFF.

This chain connects TRBV10-3 to TRBJ2-1, with TRBD1 identical over 11 bases. The junction had 3 bases not matched to a gene; V was cut back by 6 bases and J by 5 bases. Germline assignment: CDR1 ENHRY and CDR2 SYGVKD. The CDR3 extends over 14 amino acids. Written as DNA, the CDR3 is TGTGCCATCAGGGGACAGGGGGGCCACAATGAGCAGTTCTTC. As protein: CAIRGQGGHNEQFF.

This clonotype was picked up many times. The chain combines TRBV20-1 with TRBJ2-1, with 10 nucleotides matching TRBD2. Germline values: CDR1 DFQATT, CDR2 SNEGSKA (reference sequence). The CDR3 consists of 14 residues. The ends lost 0 bases at V and 9 bases at J; junction bases unmatched: 5. CDR3: CSARDRTSGGEQFF. In DNA form, the CDR3 reads TGCAGTGCTAGAGATCGGACTAGCGGAGGTGAGCAGTTCTTC.

This clonotype came up many times. V usage is TRBV20-1 and J usage is TRBJ1-2; D is unclear. CDR1 is DFQATT and CDR2 is SNEGSKA in the germline V gene (reference sequence). V shed 6 bases and J shed 8 bases, with 16 bases lying between them. The length of the CDR3 is 12 residues. CDR3 DNA sequence: TGCAGTGCCCGGAGGGATGTGCGGGGCTACACCTTC. This gives the protein CSARRDVRGYTF.

The CDR3 loop is CASSLAQNGYYEQYF. For the CDR3, the DNA is TGTGCCAGCAGCTTAGCGCAGAACGGTTACTACGAGCAGTACTTC. The rearrangement links TRBV7-9 to TRBJ2-7; D not certain. Germline V gene data show CDR1 as SEHNR and CDR2 as FQNEAQ (reference sequence). CDR3 length: 15 amino acids. With 0 bases removed from V and 3 bases from J, the gap between germline ends came to 12 bases.

This clonotype was observed a few times. V gene TRBV4-3 combines with J gene TRBJ2-7; 7 bases match TRBD1. This CDR3 contains 15 residues. The ends lost 2 bases at V and 4 bases at J; junction bases unmatched: 8. The germline V gene encodes CDR1 LGHNA and CDR2 YSLEER. This CDR3 is CASSQLQGTEYEQYF. In DNA form, the CDR3 reads TGCGCCAGCAGCCAATTACAAGGGACAGAATACGAGCAGTACTTC.

The rearrangement uses TRBV28 and TRBJ2-7; the match to TRBD1 covers 7 bases. The V gene end was trimmed by 7 bases and the J gene end by 7 bases; junction bases not matched to a gene: 7. The CDR3 sequence is 12 residues long. Per the germline V gene, CDR1 is MDHEN and CDR2 is SYDVKM. The CDR3 spells CASTDTQGEQYF. In nucleotides, the CDR3 is TGTGCCAGCACGGACACACAGGGGGAGCAGTACTTC.

This clonotype has a count of ten or more. The rearrangement links TRBV29-1 to TRBJ2-1; D is ambiguous. Germline V gene data show CDR1 as SQVTM and CDR2 as ANQGSEA. The CDR3 is made up of 13 amino acids. Trimming shortened V by 3 bases and J by 4 bases, and 10 bases separated the two germline ends. CDR3 in DNA: TGCAGCGTTGAGTCCAGCGAGTACAATGAGCAGTTCTTC. It is translated as CSVESSEYNEQFF.

V usage is TRBV7-2 and J usage is TRBJ2-3; a possible D gene is TRBD2 (6 bases). CDR1 SGHTA and CDR2 FQGNSA come from the germline V gene. The CDR3 contains 17 residues. Trimming cost V 7 bases and J 1 base, with 21 bases left between them. CDR3 coding DNA: TGTGCCAGCACCCCCTTGGGGGGAGTAAAGGGCACAGATACGCAGTATTTT. Translated: CASTPLGGVKGTDTQYF.